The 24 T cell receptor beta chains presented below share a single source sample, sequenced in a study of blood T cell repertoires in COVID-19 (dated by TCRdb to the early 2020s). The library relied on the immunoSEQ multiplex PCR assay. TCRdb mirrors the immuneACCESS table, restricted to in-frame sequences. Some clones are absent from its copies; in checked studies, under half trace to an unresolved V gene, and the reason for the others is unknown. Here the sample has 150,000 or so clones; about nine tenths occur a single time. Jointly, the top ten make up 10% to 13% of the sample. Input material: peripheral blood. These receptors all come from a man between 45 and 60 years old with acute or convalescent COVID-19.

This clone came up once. Here the CDR3 DNA reads TGTGCCACCACAACAGGGCGGAACTACGAGCAGTACTTC. The encoded protein is CATTTGRNYEQYF. The chain is built from TRBV21-1 and TRBJ2-7; TRBD1, the table's D call, lacks a check against the DNA. TRBV21-1 is tagged as a pseudogene. The CDR3 has 13 amino acids.

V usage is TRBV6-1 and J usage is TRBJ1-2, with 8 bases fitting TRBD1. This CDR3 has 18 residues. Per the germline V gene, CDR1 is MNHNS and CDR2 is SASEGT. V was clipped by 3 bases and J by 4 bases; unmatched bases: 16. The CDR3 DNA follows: TGTGCCAGCAGTGATATTATGCCCACAGGGGGAGTTAGCTATGGCTACACCTTC. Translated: CASSDIMPTGGVSYGYTF.

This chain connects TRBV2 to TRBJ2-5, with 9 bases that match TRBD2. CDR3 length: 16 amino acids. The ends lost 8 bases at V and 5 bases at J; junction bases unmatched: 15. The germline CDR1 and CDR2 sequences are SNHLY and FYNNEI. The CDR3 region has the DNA TGTGCCAGCTCACAAAGTGTGCTAGCGGGGTCGGAGACCCAGTACTTC. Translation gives CASSQSVLAGSETQYF. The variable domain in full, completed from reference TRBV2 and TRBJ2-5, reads EPEVTQTPSHQVTQMGQEVILRCVPISNHLYFYWYRQILGQKVEFLVSFYNNEISEKSEIFDDQFSVERPDGSNFTLKIRSTKLEDSAMYFCASSQSVLAGSETQYFGPGTRLLVL.

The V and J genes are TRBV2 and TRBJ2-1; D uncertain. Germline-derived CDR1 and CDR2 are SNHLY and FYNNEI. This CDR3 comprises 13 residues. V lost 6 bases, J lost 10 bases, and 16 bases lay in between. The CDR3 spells CASRSHLSSEQFF. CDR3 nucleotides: TGTGCCAGCAGGAGCCACCTAAGTTCCGAGCAGTTCTTC.

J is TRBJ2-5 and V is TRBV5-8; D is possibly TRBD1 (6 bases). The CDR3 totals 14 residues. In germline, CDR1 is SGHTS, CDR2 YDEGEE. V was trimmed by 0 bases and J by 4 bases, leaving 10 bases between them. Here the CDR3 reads CASSLGQGRETQYF. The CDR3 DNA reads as TGTGCCAGCAGCTTGGGGCAGGGGAGAGAGACCCAGTACTTC.

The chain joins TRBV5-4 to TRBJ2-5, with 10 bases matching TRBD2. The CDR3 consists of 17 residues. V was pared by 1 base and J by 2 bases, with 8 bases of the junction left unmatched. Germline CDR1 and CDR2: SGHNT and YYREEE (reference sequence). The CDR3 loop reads CASSLSGTSVVQETQYF. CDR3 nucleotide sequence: TGTGCCAGCAGCTTGTCCGGGACTAGCGTAGTTCAAGAGACCCAGTACTTC.

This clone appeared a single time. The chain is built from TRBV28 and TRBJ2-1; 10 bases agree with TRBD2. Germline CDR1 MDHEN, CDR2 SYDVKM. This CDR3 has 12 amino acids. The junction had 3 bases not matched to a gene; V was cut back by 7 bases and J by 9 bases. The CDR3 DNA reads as TGTGCCAGCAAGCGGGGGGGGATTGAGCAGTTCTTC. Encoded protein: CASKRGGIEQFF.

CDR3 region: CASSLINKNTGELFF. The CDR3 DNA reads as TGCGCCAGCAGCTTGATTAACAAGAACACCGGGGAGCTGTTTTTT. This chain links TRBV5-1 with TRBJ2-2; D is unresolved. This CDR3 is built from 15 residues. Germline V gene data show CDR1 as SGHRS and CDR2 as YFSETQ. Trimming shortened V by 1 base and J by 1 base, and 8 bases separated the two germline ends.

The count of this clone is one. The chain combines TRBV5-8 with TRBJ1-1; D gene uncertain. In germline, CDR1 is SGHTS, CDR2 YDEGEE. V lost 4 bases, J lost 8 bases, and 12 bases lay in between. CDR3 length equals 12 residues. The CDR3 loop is CASSTNRLEAFF. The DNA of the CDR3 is TGTGCCAGCAGCACGAACAGATTAGAAGCTTTCTTT.

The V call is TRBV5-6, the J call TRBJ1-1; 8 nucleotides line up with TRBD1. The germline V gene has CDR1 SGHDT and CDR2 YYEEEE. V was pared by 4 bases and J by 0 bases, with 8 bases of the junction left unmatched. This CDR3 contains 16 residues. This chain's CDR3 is CASSHGTGDMNTEAFF. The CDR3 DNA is TGTGCCAGCAGCCATGGGACAGGAGACATGAACACTGAAGCTTTCTTT.

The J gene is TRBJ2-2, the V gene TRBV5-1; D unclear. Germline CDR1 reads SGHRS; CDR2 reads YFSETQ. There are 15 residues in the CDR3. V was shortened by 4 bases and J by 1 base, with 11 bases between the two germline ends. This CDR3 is CASSLMRLNTGELFF. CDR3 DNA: TGCGCCAGCAGCCTGATGAGGCTGAACACCGGGGAGCTGTTTTTT.

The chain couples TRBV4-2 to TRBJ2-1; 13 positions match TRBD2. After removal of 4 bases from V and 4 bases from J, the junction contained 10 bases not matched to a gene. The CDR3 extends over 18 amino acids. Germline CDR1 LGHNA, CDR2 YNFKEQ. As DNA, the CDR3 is TGTGCCAGCAGCCCCAAAGGACTAGCGGGGGTCTCTTACAATGAGCAGTTCTTC. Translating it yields CASSPKGLAGVSYNEQFF.

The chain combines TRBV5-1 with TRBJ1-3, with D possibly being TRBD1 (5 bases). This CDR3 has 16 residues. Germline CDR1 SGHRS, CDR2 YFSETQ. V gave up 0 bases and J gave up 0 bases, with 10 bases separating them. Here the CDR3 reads CASSLEQASSGNTIYF. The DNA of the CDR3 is TGCGCCAGCAGCTTGGAACAGGCGAGCTCTGGAAACACCATATATTTT.

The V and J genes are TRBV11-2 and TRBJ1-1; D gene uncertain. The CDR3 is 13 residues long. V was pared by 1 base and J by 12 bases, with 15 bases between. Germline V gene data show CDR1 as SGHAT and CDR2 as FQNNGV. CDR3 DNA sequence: TGTGCCAGCAGCTTAGGAGTTAGCCTAGAAACTTTCTTT. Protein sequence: CASSLGVSLETFF.

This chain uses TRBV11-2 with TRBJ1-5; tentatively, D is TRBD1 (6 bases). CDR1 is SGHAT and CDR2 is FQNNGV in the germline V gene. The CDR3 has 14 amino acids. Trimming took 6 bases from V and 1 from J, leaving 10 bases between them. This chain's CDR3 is CASSTGTSNQPQHF. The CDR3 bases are TGTGCCAGCAGTACAGGGACCAGCAATCAGCCCCAGCATTTT.

CDR3 in amino acids: CASSLAQFYGYTF. Written as DNA, the CDR3 is TGTGCCAGCAGCCTAGCCCAGTTCTATGGCTACACCTTC. J is TRBJ1-2 and V is TRBV11-2; D remains ambiguous. Looked up from germline, CDR1 is SGHAT and CDR2 is FQNNGV. V lost 5 bases, J lost 4 bases, and 11 bases lay in between. The length of the CDR3 is 13 residues.

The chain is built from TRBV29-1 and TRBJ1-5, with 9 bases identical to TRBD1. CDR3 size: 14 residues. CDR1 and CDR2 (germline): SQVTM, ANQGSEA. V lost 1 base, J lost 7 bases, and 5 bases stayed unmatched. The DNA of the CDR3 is TGCAGCGTTGAAGGGACAGGGGTTGGGCAGCCCCAGCATTTT. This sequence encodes CSVEGTGVGQPQHF.

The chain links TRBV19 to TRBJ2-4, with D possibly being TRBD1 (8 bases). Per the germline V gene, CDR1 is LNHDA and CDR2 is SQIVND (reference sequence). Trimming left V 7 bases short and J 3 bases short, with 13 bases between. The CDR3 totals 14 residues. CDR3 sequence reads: CASKQGGDKNIQYF. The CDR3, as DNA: TGTGCCAGTAAACAGGGGGGGGACAAAAACATTCAGTACTTC.

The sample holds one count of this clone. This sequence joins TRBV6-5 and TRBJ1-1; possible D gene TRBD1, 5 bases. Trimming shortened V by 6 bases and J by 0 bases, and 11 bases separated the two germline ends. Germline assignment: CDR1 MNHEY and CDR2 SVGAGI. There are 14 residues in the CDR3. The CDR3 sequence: CASRDSRLNTEAFF. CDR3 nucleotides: TGTGCCAGCAGAGACAGTAGACTGAACACTGAAGCTTTCTTT.

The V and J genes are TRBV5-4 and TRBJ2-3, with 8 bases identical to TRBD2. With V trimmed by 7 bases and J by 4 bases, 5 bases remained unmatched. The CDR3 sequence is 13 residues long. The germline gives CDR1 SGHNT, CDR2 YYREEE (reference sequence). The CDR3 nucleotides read TGTGCCAGCCAAGCGGGGGCATCAGATACGCAGTATTTT. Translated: CASQAGASDTQYF.

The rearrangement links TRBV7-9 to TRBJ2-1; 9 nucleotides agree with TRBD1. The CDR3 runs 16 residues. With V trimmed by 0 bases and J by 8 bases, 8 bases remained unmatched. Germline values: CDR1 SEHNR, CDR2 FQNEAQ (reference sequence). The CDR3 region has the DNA TGTGCCAGCAGCTTAGCGATCCGGGACAGGGACGATGAGCAGTTCTTC. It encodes CASSLAIRDRDDEQFF.

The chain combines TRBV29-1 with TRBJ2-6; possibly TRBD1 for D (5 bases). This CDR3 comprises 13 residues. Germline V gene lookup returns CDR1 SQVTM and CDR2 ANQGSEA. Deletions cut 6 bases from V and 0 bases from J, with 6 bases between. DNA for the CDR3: TGCAGCGTCCAGGGCTCTGGGGCCAACGTCCTGACTTTC. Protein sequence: CSVQGSGANVLTF. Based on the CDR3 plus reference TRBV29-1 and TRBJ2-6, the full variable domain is SAVISQKPSRDICQRGTSLTIQCQVDSQVTMMFWYRQQPGQSLTLIATANQGSEATYESGFVIDKFPISRPNLTFSTLTVSNMSPEDSSIYLCSVQGSGANVLTFGAGSRLTVL.

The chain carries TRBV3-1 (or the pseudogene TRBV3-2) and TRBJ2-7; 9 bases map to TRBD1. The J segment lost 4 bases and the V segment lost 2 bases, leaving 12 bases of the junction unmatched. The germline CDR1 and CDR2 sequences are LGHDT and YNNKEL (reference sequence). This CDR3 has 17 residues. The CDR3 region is CASSQRVTGGFVYEQYF. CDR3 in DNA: TGTGCCAGCAGCCAAAGGGTAACAGGGGGCTTTGTTTACGAGCAGTACTTC.

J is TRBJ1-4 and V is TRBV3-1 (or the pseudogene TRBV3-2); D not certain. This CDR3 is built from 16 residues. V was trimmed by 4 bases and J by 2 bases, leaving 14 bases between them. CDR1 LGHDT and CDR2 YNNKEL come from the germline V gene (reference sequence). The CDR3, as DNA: TGTGCCAGCAGCCGAGCCCCCGGCGGCACTAATGAAAAACTGTTTTTT. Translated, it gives CASSRAPGGTNEKLFF.